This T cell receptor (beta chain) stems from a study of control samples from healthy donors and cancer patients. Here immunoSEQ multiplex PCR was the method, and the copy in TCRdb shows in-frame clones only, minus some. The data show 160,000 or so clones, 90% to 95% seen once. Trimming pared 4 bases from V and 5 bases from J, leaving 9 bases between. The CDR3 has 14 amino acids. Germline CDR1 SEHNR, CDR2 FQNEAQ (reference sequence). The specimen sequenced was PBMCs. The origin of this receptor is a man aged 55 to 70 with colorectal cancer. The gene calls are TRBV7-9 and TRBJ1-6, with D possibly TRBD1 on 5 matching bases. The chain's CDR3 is CASSWGANNSPLHF. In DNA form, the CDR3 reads TGTGCCAGCAGCTGGGGCGCCAATAATTCACCCCTCCACTTT.